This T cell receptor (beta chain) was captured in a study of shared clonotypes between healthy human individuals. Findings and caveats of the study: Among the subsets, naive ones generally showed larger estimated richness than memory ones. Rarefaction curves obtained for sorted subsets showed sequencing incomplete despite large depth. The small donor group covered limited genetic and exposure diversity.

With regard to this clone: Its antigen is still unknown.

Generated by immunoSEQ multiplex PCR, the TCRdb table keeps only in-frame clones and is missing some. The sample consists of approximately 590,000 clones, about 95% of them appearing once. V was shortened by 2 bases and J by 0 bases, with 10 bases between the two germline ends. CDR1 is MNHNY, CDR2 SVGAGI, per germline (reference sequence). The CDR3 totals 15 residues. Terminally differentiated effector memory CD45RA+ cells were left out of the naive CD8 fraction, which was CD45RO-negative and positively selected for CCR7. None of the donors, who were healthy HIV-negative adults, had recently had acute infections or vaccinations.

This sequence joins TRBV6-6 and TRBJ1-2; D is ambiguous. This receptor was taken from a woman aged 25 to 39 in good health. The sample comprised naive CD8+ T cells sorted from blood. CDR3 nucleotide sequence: TGTGCCAGCAGTTACATGGGGTTCGCTAACTATGGCTACACCTTC. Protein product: CASSYMGFANYGYTF.